The 21 T cell receptor beta chains below all came from one sample that was sequenced in a study of monozygotic twins with inflammatory bowel disease. TCRdb re-called the 5' RACE reads and shows each CDR3 protein once, DNA omitted. In all, the sample yields about 380,000 distinct CDR3 sequences. Sample: blood. Receptors were obtained from a human donor with ulcerative colitis or Crohn's disease, or a healthy co-twin of an affected twin (not recorded which).

The chain links TRBV5-1 to TRBJ1-1; there is no DNA to check the TCRdb D call of TRBD1. Germline lookup yields CDR1 SGHRS and CDR2 YFSETQ. The CDR3 has 13 amino acids. This CDR3 reads CASSLGGDTEAFF. Supplemented by reference TRBV5-1 and TRBJ1-1, the full variable domain reads KAGVTQTPRYLIKTRGQQVTLSCSPISGHRSVSWYQQTPGQGLQFLFEYFSETQRNKGNFPGRFSGRQFSNSRSEMNVSTLELGDSALYLCASSLGGDTEAFFGQGTRLTVV.

The J gene is TRBJ2-1, the V gene TRBV20-1; the D call of TRBD1 rests on TCRdb alone, since no DNA is present to check it. The CDR3 contains 14 residues. Germline lookup yields CDR1 DFQATT and CDR2 SNEGSKA (reference sequence). CDR3 region: CSAPGVVSYNEQFF.

This chain links TRBV5-1 with TRBJ2-3; there is no DNA to check the TCRdb D call of TRBD2. This CDR3 is 19 amino acids long. The V gene's germline CDR1 is SGHRS and CDR2 YFSETQ. The CDR3 sequence: CASSPQTPYLAGPTDTQYF.

V usage is TRBV29-1 and J usage is TRBJ2-5; TCRdb's D gene call, TRBD2, goes unchecked for lack of DNA. The CDR3 length is 13 residues. Germline loops: CDR1 SQVTM, CDR2 ANQGSEA. The CDR3 region is CSVVTSGGETQYF. Full variable domain (remainder filled in from reference TRBV29-1 and TRBJ2-5): SAVISQKPSRDICQRGTSLTIQCQVDSQVTMMFWYRQQPGQSLTLIATANQGSEATYESGFVIDKFPISRPNLTFSTLTVSNMSPEDSSIYLCSVVTSGGETQYFGPGTRLLVL.

The chain employs TRBV18 and TRBJ1-2; TCRdb gives TRBD1 as the D gene, but with no DNA this cannot be confirmed. The CDR3 consists of 15 residues. Germline lookup yields CDR1 KGHSH and CDR2 LQKENI. CDR3 amino acids: CASSPSAGQIYGYTF.

V gene TRBV29-1 combines with J gene TRBJ2-7; TCRdb's assignment of TRBD1 cannot be checked, as there is no DNA. The CDR3 has 12 amino acids. Per germline, CDR1 SQVTM and CDR2 ANQGSEA. The CDR3 reads CSVVTGAYEQYF.

J is TRBJ2-2 and V is TRBV5-1; TCRdb reports TRBD2, a call that lacks DNA to check it against. The CDR3 runs to 17 residues. Per germline, CDR1 SGHRS and CDR2 YFSETQ. The CDR3 here is CASSPRTSGGDTGELFF.

The rearrangement joins TRBV27 to TRBJ1-2. Germline CDR1 and CDR2: MNHEY and SMNVEV (reference sequence). CDR3 length: 12 residues. The CDR3: CASSLAGKGYTF.

The chain links TRBV30 to TRBJ2-1; lacking DNA, the TRBD2 call made by TCRdb goes unchecked. The V gene's germline CDR1 is GTSNPN and CDR2 SVGIG (reference sequence). This CDR3 region has 18 residues. The CDR3 region is CAWSAGTSGGFSYNEQFF.

This CDR3 reads CASSIIVGNTIYF. The chain uses TRBV19 and TRBJ1-3. This CDR3 spans 13 amino acids. Germline CDR1 reads LNHDA; CDR2 reads SQIVND (reference sequence).

The V call is TRBV12-3 or TRBV12-4, the J call TRBJ2-3; the TCRdb D gene call, TRBD2, has no DNA to confirm it. There are 17 residues in the CDR3. CDR3 sequence: CASRVKASGTSTDTQYF.

The chain links TRBV6-1 to TRBJ1-4. This CDR3 is built from 15 residues. CDR1 and CDR2 (germline): MNHNS, SASEGT. The CDR3 sequence: CASSKVAGRNEKLFF.

The chain has TRBV7-2 and TRBJ2-4; there is no DNA to check the TCRdb D call of TRBD2. The CDR3 covers 14 residues. Germline CDR1 SGHTA, CDR2 FQGNSA. The CDR3 reads CASGPGTNKNIQYF.

This chain links TRBV18 with TRBJ1-2; TCRdb's D call, TRBD1, is unchecked because there is no DNA. The CDR3 runs to 13 residues. Germline-derived CDR1 and CDR2 are KGHSH and LQKENI. CDR3 in amino acids: CASSPADRDGYTF.

V is TRBV7-3 and J is TRBJ1-6; as DNA is missing, the TRBD1 call by TCRdb cannot be tested. Germline V lookup: CDR1 SGHTA, CDR2 FQGTGA. The CDR3 is 15 residues long. The chain's CDR3 is CASSLSTRGNSPLHF.

The chain couples TRBV2 to TRBJ2-7; TCRdb gives TRBD1 as the D gene, but with no DNA this cannot be confirmed. The CDR3 sequence is 15 residues long. CDR1 and CDR2 (germline): SNHLY, FYNNEI. The CDR3 is CASREQGGWDYEQYF. Full variable domain (outside the CDR3, taken from reference TRBV2 and TRBJ2-7): EPEVTQTPSHQVTQMGQEVILRCVPISNHLYFYWYRQILGQKVEFLVSFYNNEISEKSEIFDDQFSVERPDGSNFTLKIRSTKLEDSAMYFCASREQGGWDYEQYFGPGTRLTVT.

The genes are TRBV20-1 and TRBJ2-7; without DNA, the TCRdb call of TRBD1 cannot be checked. The CDR3 length is 14 residues. Germline assignment: CDR1 DFQATT and CDR2 SNEGSKA (reference sequence). The CDR3 sequence: CSAEPTGGQYEQYF.

The V gene is TRBV19, the J gene TRBJ2-7; TCRdb designates TRBD1, a call that cannot be tested without DNA. The CDR3 consists of 14 residues. CDR1 is LNHDA and CDR2 is SQIVND in the germline V gene (reference sequence). CDR3 protein: CASNRGEFSYEQYF. Full variable domain (outside the CDR3, taken from reference TRBV19 and TRBJ2-7): DGGITQSPKYLFRKEGQNVTLSCEQNLNHDAMYWYRQDPGQGLRLIYYSQIVNDFQKGDIAEGYSVSREKKESFPLTVTSAQKNPTAFYLCASNRGEFSYEQYFGPGTRLTVT.

The rearrangement links TRBV4-3 to TRBJ1-1. Germline CDR1 reads LGHNA; CDR2 reads YSLEER. CDR3 length equals 17 residues. This CDR3 is CASSQNLELTVYTEAFF.

The chain has TRBV30 and TRBJ2-1. The CDR3 extends over 11 amino acids. Germline assignment: CDR1 GTSNPN and CDR2 SVGIG (reference sequence). Here the CDR3 reads CAWSYYNEQFF.

The rearrangement links TRBV12-3 or TRBV12-4 to TRBJ1-2; TCRdb proposes TRBD1, but this gene call is untestable without DNA. This CDR3 is built from 13 residues. The CDR3 loop reads CASSFRGAPGYTF.